This entry features one TCR beta chain sequence. This sample stems from a study of cytomegalovirus exposure and HLA in healthy donors. Germline V gene lookup returns CDR1 SNHLY and CDR2 FYNNEI. The J segment lost 5 bases and the V segment lost 4 bases, leaving 8 bases of the junction unmatched. CDR3 size: 16 residues. Here immunoSEQ multiplex PCR was the method, and the copy in TCRdb shows in-frame clones only, minus some. The table records 300,000 or so clones, roughly 87% of them present only once. The specimen was PBMCs. The clonotype was recovered from a man aged 30 to 45 in good health and CMV-seronegative. The V gene is TRBV2, the J gene TRBJ1-6; 7 bases line up with TRBD1. The CDR3 region has the DNA TGTGCCAGCAGTGGTCACAGGGGTGTAGATAATTCACCCCTCCACTTT. Translated: CASSGHRGVDNSPLHF.